This TCR beta chain was identified in a study of blood T cell repertoires in COVID-19. Study summary: Italy, Spain and the United States were the sources of the convalescent and acute COVID-19 samples. From T cells, B-cell-depleted T cells, or PBMCs came the material, which was cDNA or gDNA.

The CDR3 is 15 residues long. Germline V lookup: CDR1 MNHEY, CDR2 SVGAGI. J gave up 3 bases and V 6 bases, and 8 bases lay outside the gene matches. Sequencing was performed with immunoSEQ multiplex PCR; in TCRdb, only in-frame clones are kept and a portion is missing. The table has over 250,000 clones, less than 90% seen once. This clone was counted a single time. Sequences were obtained from peripheral blood. The chain employs TRBV6-5 and TRBJ2-5; 9 bases align to TRBD2. This receptor was identified in a man in his fifties or sixties who had recovered from COVID-19. CDR3 sequence (DNA): TGTGCCAGCAGGCGGGGGGGGGCTTTGGAAGAGACCCAGTACTTC. Protein sequence: CASRRGGALEETQYF.